Shown below are 25 T cell receptor beta chains from a single sample sequenced in a study of beta chain features in type 1 diabetes listed by TCRdb under 2018. The method was the immunoSEQ multiplex PCR assay. The High Capacity cDNA Reverse Transcription Kit was used to reverse transcribe all of the isolated RNA, meaning that expressed TCRB transcripts were what got sequenced. TCRdb obtained this table from immuneACCESS and retained in-frame rearrangements with V and J assigned. These tables miss some clones; where compared with another copy, unresolved V genes account for less than half of the shortfall, and the remainder is unexplained. The table for this sample lists under 900,000 clones; roughly a sixth of them were counted only once. Jointly, the top ten make up about 0.025% of the sample. The sequenced sample consisted of naive CD4+ T cells from blood. This sample's cell subset or site label indicates: true naive CD4+ T cells. All receptors derive from a woman younger than 35 in good health.

The V gene is TRBV10-3, the J gene TRBJ2-5, with D possibly being TRBD1 (5 bases). The CDR3 covers 14 residues. Between the trimmed V and J ends, which lost 10 bases and 5 bases, there was a span of 20 bases. Germline CDR1 ENHRY, CDR2 SYGVKD. CDR3 sequence: CASGSHQPGETQYF. For the CDR3, the DNA is TGTGCCAGTGGGTCTCACCAACCAGGGGAGACCCAGTACTTC.

The chain carries TRBV28 and TRBJ2-1; 7 bases are shared with TRBD1. The CDR3 covers 13 residues. The germline gives CDR1 MDHEN, CDR2 SYDVKM. V shed 8 bases and J 6 bases; nucleotides not matched to a gene: 7. As DNA, the CDR3 is TGTGCCAGCTTCTCGACAGGGAGCAATGAGCAGTTCTTC. Amino acids: CASFSTGSNEQFF.

A few counts support this clone. The V and J genes are TRBV7-2 and TRBJ1-1, with a possible D match to TRBD1 (5 bases). CDR3 length equals 15 residues. In germline, CDR1 is SGHTA, CDR2 FQGNSA. Trimming stripped 6 bases from V and 0 bases from J, with 14 bases between. The CDR3: CASSSQGSMNTEAFF. The CDR3 DNA sequence: TGTGCCAGCAGTTCCCAGGGTTCGATGAACACTGAAGCTTTCTTT.

The chain is built from TRBV6-5 and TRBJ1-2; D not certain. Trimming removed 0 bases at V and 7 bases at J, with 18 bases between. The CDR3 is 16 residues long. Germline V CDR1 and CDR2: MNHEY, SVGAGI. CDR3 sequence reads: CASSYSSTRVSFGYTF. The CDR3, as DNA: TGTGCCAGCAGTTACTCGTCCACTCGGGTATCGTTTGGCTACACCTTC.

The chain links TRBV9 to TRBJ2-1, with a weak D call TRBD2 (5 bases). The CDR3 extends over 16 amino acids. V gave up 4 bases and J gave up 4 bases, with 18 bases separating them. Germline CDR1 SGDLS, CDR2 YYNGEE. CDR3 bases: TGTGCCAGCAGCCCGCAACTAGAGTCTATTTACAATGAGCAGTTCTTC. Translation: CASSPQLESIYNEQFF.

A few counts support this clone. Germline and junction disagree at one end, which may indicate a read error. The rearrangement uses TRBV25-1 and TRBJ2-5, with D unresolved. Germline CDR1 is MGHDK and CDR2 is SYGVNS. The length of the CDR3 is 13 residues. DNA of the CDR3: TGTGCCAGCGGTGAGGCGTCCCGGGAGACCCAGTACTTC. This encodes CASGEASRETQYF.

This clone has a handful of counts. V and J are TRBV29-1 and TRBJ1-1, with D hard to call. Trimming stripped 4 bases from V and 0 bases from J, with 6 bases between. CDR3 length: 12 amino acids. Per the germline V gene, CDR1 is SQVTM and CDR2 is ANQGSEA. CDR3 loop: CSVGALNTEAFF. CDR3 DNA: TGCAGCGTTGGGGCCCTGAACACTGAAGCTTTCTTT. The whole variable domain, filled in from reference TRBV29-1 and TRBJ1-1, reads SAVISQKPSRDICQRGTSLTIQCQVDSQVTMMFWYRQQPGQSLTLIATANQGSEATYESGFVIDKFPISRPNLTFSTLTVSNMSPEDSSIYLCSVGALNTEAFFGQGTRLTVV.

The table lists this clone with a few counts. The rearrangement uses TRBV28 and TRBJ1-1; D remains unclear. CDR1 MDHEN and CDR2 SYDVKM come from the germline V gene. V was pared by 4 bases and J by 10 bases, with 10 bases between. This CDR3 contains 11 residues. The CDR3 DNA is TGTGCCAGCAGTTCCTACGCTAGAGCTTTCTTT. As protein: CASSSYARAFF.

This chain joins TRBV7-9 and TRBJ2-1, with TRBD2 matching over 10 bases. CDR1 SEHNR and CDR2 FQNEAQ come from the germline V gene (reference sequence). The CDR3 length is 16 residues. With 3 bases clipped from V and 6 bases from J, the junction kept 8 bases outside the gene matches. DNA for the CDR3: TGTGCCAGCAGCTTCCTCCCTAGCGGGAGATCCAATGAGCAGTTCTTC. Encoded protein: CASSFLPSGRSNEQFF.

The V and J genes are TRBV7-8 and TRBJ2-3; D gene ambiguous. V was clipped by 4 bases and J by 1 base, with 12 bases between them. This CDR3 contains 15 residues. Germline loops: CDR1 SGHVS, CDR2 FQNEAQ. CDR3 in DNA: TGTGCCAGCAGCTCGACCAGATGGGGCACAGATACGCAGTATTTT. The encoded protein is CASSSTRWGTDTQYF.

This clone was picked up a small number of times. CDR3 amino acids: CASRGQGLNEQFF. For the CDR3, the DNA is TGTGCCAGCCGGGGACAGGGCTTGAATGAGCAGTTCTTC. The chain links TRBV28 to TRBJ2-1; 9 bases are shared with TRBD1. CDR1 is MDHEN, CDR2 SYDVKM, per germline. The V and J ends lost 8 bases and 7 bases, in that order; junction bases with no gene match: 6. The CDR3 length is 13 residues.

The table lists this clone with a few counts. This chain uses TRBV5-6 with TRBJ2-3, with TRBD1 matching 7 bases. Germline CDR1 is SGHDT and CDR2 is YYEEEE. The trim removed 1 base at V and 4 bases at J, leaving 3 bases unmatched. The CDR3 spans 14 residues. For the CDR3, the DNA is TGTGCCAGCAGCTTGTTCCAGGGGGCAGATACGCAGTATTTT. It specifies CASSLFQGADTQYF.

V is TRBV7-9 and J is TRBJ2-7; 8 nucleotides match TRBD1. This CDR3 is built from 16 residues. V lost 5 bases, J lost 1 base, and 10 bases stayed unmatched. CDR1 and CDR2 (germline): SEHNR, FQNEAQ (reference sequence). The CDR3 reads CASSGPRGRRSYEQYF. The DNA of the CDR3 is TGTGCCAGCAGCGGCCCCAGGGGGCGTAGGTCCTACGAGCAGTACTTC.

This chain uses TRBV28 with TRBJ2-2; maybe TRBD2 (6 bases). Germline lookup yields CDR1 MDHEN and CDR2 SYDVKM. The germline V and J ends were trimmed by 6 bases and 9 bases, with 14 bases remaining between them. The CDR3 loop spans 13 amino acids. CDR3 loop: CASSRPGLWELFF. The CDR3 DNA reads TGTGCCAGCAGCCGACCGGGACTCTGGGAGCTGTTTTTT.

This clone occurred a few times. The sample holds other DNA sequences that translate to the same CDR3. The rearrangement uses TRBV9 and TRBJ2-1, with no clear D. This CDR3 is 13 amino acids long. V lost 0 bases and J 6 bases, leaving 7 bases between the germline ends. Germline loops: CDR1 SGDLS, CDR2 YYNGEE. The CDR3 protein is CASSVGSPNEQFF. The DNA for the CDR3 is TGTGCCAGCAGCGTAGGTAGTCCCAATGAGCAGTTCTTC.

The chain links TRBV7-9 to TRBJ2-5; perhaps TRBD1 as D (6 bases). In germline, CDR1 is SEHNR, CDR2 FQNEAQ (reference sequence). Trimming took 4 bases from V and 2 from J, leaving 11 bases between them. CDR3 size: 14 residues. CDR3 loop: CASSWGQGQETQYF. CDR3 in DNA: TGTGCCAGCAGCTGGGGGCAGGGGCAAGAGACCCAGTACTTC.

Only a few counts were recorded for this clone. V is TRBV15 and J is TRBJ1-1; D uncertain. Germline V gene lookup returns CDR1 LNHNV and CDR2 YYDKDF (reference sequence). The CDR3 length is 15 residues. Trimming removed 0 bases from V and 4 bases from J, with 12 bases in between. This CDR3 is CATSRDRAAFTEAFF. Here the CDR3 DNA reads TGTGCCACCAGCAGAGATCGGGCAGCCTTCACTGAAGCTTTCTTT.

The chain carries TRBV6-5 and TRBJ2-5, with 7 bases matching TRBD2. The CDR3 length is 16 residues. CDR1 MNHEY and CDR2 SVGAGI come from the germline V gene. Unmatched junction bases numbered 11, after V lost 0 bases and J lost 7 bases. In nucleotides, the CDR3 is TGTGCCAGCAGTTACTCTGTTCCAGCGGGAAAAGGGACCCAGTACTTC. Its translation: CASSYSVPAGKGTQYF.

The chain carries TRBV10-3 and TRBJ1-1; no reliable D call. Trimming left V 3 bases short and J 7 bases short, with 6 bases between. This CDR3 contains 11 residues. Germline V gene data show CDR1 as ENHRY and CDR2 as SYGVKD. The CDR3 spells CAISDSNEAFF. The CDR3 DNA reads TGTGCCATCAGTGATTCAAATGAAGCTTTCTTT.

This clone was counted a few times. J is TRBJ2-1 and V is TRBV7-3, with TRBD2 matching 7 bases. The CDR3 loop spans 16 amino acids. The V gene's germline CDR1 is SGHTA and CDR2 FQGTGA. V lost 5 bases and J lost 0; bases outside the gene matches: 7. The CDR3 sequence is CASSQKAGPSYNEQFF. DNA of the CDR3: TGTGCCAGCAGCCAAAAAGCGGGACCCTCCTACAATGAGCAGTTCTTC.

The chain has TRBV9 and TRBJ2-3; D assignment may be TRBD1 or TRBD2 (5 bases each). The CDR3 contains 13 residues. Germline loops: CDR1 SGDLS, CDR2 YYNGEE. Trimming took off 3 bases at V and 2 bases at J, with 7 bases between the two ends. The CDR3 sequence: CASSAGPTDTQYF. The CDR3 nucleotides are TGTGCCAGCAGCGCGGGACCCACAGATACGCAGTATTTT.

Only one count was recorded for this clone. The chain links TRBV19 to TRBJ2-7; perhaps D is TRBD1 or TRBD2 (5 bases each). Trimming left V 1 base short and J 3 bases short, with 13 bases between. This CDR3 comprises 15 residues. Germline CDR1 is LNHDA and CDR2 is SQIVND (reference sequence). The CDR3 spells CASSIASPGLYEQYF. The CDR3 bases are TGTGCCAGTAGTATAGCGTCCCCGGGGCTCTACGAGCAGTACTTC. Based on the CDR3 plus reference TRBV19 and TRBJ2-7, the full variable domain is DGGITQSPKYLFRKEGQNVTLSCEQNLNHDAMYWYRQDPGQGLRLIYYSQIVNDFQKGDIAEGYSVSREKKESFPLTVTSAQKNPTAFYLCASSIASPGLYEQYFGPGTRLTVT.

This clone came up many times. CDR3 sequence: CASSAVNSGANVLTF. As DNA, the CDR3 is TGTGCCAGCAGCGCCGTCAACTCTGGGGCCAACGTCCTGACTTTC. The chain joins TRBV21-1 to TRBJ2-6. TRBV21-1 is described as a pseudogene. The CDR3 has 15 residues.

This clone was detected only a few times. This rearrangement joins TRBV19 to TRBJ2-7; the D gene is possibly TRBD2 (5 bases). The CDR3 is 15 amino acids. Trimming pared 3 bases from V and 7 bases from J, leaving 19 bases between. Germline V CDR1 and CDR2: LNHDA, SQIVND (reference sequence). The CDR3 DNA is TGTGCCAGTAGTATTAGGGCCAGTGGAAAGCGGGAGCAGTACTTC. It encodes CASSIRASGKREQYF. The whole variable domain, remainder taken from reference TRBV19 and TRBJ2-7, is DGGITQSPKYLFRKEGQNVTLSCEQNLNHDAMYWYRQDPGQGLRLIYYSQIVNDFQKGDIAEGYSVSREKKESFPLTVTSAQKNPTAFYLCASSIRASGKREQYFGPGTRLTVT.

This clone was observed a few times. Other DNA sequences in the same sample also yield this CDR3. This chain uses TRBV29-1 with TRBJ2-1; 12 bases map to TRBD2. Germline CDR1 and CDR2: SQVTM and ANQGSEA. J lost 8 bases, V lost 2 bases, and 13 bases had no gene match. This CDR3 is 17 amino acids long. CDR3 residues: CSVEFRATSGSFYEQFF. The CDR3 DNA follows: TGCAGCGTTGAATTTCGCGCGACTAGCGGGAGTTTCTATGAGCAGTTCTTC.